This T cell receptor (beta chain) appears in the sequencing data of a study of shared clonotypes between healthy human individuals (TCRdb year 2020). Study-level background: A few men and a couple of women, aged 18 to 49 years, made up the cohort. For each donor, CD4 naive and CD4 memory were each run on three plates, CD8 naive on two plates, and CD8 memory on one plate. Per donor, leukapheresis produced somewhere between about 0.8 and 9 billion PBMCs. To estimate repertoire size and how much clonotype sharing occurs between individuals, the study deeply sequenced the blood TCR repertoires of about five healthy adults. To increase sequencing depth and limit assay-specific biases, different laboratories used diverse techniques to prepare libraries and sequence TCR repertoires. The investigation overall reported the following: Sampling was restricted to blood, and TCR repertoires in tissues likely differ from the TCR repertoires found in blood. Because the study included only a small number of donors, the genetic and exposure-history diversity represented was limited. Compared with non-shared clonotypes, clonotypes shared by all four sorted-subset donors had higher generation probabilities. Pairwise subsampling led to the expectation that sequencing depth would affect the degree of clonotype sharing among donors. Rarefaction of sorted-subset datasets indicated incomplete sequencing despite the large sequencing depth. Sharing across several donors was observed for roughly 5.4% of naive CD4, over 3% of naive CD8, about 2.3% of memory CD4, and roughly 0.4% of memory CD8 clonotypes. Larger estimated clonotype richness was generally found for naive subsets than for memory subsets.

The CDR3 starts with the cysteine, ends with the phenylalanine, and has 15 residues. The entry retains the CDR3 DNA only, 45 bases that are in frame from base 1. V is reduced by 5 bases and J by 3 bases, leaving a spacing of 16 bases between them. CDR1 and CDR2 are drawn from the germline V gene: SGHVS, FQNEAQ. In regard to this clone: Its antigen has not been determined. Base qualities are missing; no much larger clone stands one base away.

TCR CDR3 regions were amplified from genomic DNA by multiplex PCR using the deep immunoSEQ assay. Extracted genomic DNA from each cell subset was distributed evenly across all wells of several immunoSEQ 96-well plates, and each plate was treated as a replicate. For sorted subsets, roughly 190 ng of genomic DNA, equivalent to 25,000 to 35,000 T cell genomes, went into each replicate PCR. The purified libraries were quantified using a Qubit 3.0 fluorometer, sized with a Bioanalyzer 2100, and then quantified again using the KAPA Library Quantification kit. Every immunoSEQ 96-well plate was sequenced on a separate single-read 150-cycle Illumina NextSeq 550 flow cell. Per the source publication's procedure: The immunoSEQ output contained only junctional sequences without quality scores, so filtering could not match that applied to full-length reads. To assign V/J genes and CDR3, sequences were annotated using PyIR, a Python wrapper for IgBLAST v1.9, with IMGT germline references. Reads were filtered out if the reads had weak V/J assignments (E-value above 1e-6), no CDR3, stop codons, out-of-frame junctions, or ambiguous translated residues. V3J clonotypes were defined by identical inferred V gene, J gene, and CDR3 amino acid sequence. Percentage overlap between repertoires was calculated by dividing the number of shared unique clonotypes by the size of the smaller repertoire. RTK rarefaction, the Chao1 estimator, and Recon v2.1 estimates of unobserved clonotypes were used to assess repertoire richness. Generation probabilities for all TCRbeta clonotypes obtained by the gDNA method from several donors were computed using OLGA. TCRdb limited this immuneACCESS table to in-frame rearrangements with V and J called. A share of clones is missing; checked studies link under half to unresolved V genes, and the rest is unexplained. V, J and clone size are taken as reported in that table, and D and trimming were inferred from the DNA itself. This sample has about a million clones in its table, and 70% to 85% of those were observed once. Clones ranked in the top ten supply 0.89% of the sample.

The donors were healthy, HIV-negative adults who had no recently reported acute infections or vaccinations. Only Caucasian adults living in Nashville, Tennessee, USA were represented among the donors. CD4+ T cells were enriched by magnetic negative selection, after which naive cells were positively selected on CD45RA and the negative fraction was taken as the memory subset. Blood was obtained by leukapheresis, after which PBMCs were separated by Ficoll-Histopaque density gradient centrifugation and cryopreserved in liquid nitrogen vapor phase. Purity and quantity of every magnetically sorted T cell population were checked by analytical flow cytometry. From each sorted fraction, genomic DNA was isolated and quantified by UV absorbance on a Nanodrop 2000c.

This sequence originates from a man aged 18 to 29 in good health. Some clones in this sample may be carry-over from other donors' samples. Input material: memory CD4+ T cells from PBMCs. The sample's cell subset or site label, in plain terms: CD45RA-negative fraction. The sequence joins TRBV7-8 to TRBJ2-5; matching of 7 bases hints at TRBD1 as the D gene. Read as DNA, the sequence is TGTGCCAGCAGCAACCCCCGGGGGACAGAAGAGACCCAGTACTTC. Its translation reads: CASSNPRGTEETQYF.